Listed here are 15 T cell receptor beta chains from one sample, sequenced in a study of blood T cell repertoires in COVID-19. The data were produced by immunoSEQ multiplex PCR, yet TCRdb's version contains in-frame clones alone and is incomplete. The sample yields 140,000 or so clones, roughly four fifths seen once. The sample comprised PBMCs or T cells enriched from blood (not recorded which). The receptors shown here come from a woman aged 18-29 years who had been exposed to COVID-19.

The chain combines TRBV18 with TRBJ2-5, with 9 bases lining up with TRBD1. J was trimmed by 1 base and V by 2 bases; bases with no gene match: 8. The CDR3 spans 17 residues. Germline CDR1 is KGHSH and CDR2 is LQKENI. CDR3 bases: TGTGCCAGCTCACCATTCGTTAACAGGGGGCTCCAAGAGACCCAGTACTTC. This encodes CASSPFVNRGLQETQYF.

V usage is TRBV5-6 and J usage is TRBJ2-3; perhaps TRBD2 as D (5 bases). This CDR3 is built from 15 residues. Trimming cost V 0 bases and J 2 bases, with 10 bases left between them. CDR1 is SGHDT, CDR2 YYEEEE, per germline. Here the CDR3 DNA reads TGTGCCAGCAGCTTGGAGAGGGATAACACAGATACGCAGTATTTT. Protein product: CASSLERDNTDTQYF.

V is TRBV7-8 and J is TRBJ2-2; D is ambiguous. The CDR3 length is 12 residues. Germline CDR1 and CDR2: SGHVS and FQNEAQ. Trimming pared 5 bases from V and 7 bases from J, leaving 8 bases between. Written as DNA, the CDR3 is TGTGCCAGCAGCCGAGACTTCGGGGAGCTGTTTTTT. Translating it yields CASSRDFGELFF.

The J gene is TRBJ1-1, the V gene TRBV30, with 9 nucleotides matching TRBD1. Germline values: CDR1 GTSNPN, CDR2 SVGIG (reference sequence). This CDR3 comprises 15 residues. V lost 4 bases and J lost 2; bases outside the gene matches: 8. The CDR3 nucleotides read TGTGCCTGGAATACCGGGACAGGGCATAACACTGAAGCTTTCTTT. This translates into CAWNTGTGHNTEAFF. Looking up the rest from reference TRBV30 and TRBJ1-1 gives the full variable domain: SQTIHQWPATLVQPVGSPLSLECTVEGTSNPNLYWYRQAAGRGLQLLFYSVGIGQISSEVPQNLSASRPQDRQFILSSKKLLLSDSGFYLCAWNTGTGHNTEAFFGQGTRLTVV.

The J gene is TRBJ1-6, the V gene TRBV27; D not resolved. The germline CDR1 and CDR2 sequences are MNHEY and SMNVEV (reference sequence). Trimming left V 4 bases short and J 9 bases short, with 13 bases between. This CDR3 region has 14 residues. CDR3 sequence reads: CASSSTVAFSPLHF. The CDR3, as DNA: TGTGCCAGCAGTTCAACCGTAGCGTTTTCACCCCTCCACTTT.

The DNA of the CDR3 is TGTGCCAGCAGTCTCTCCCCGGGGGGAGTGGATGGAAACACCATATATTTT. Amino acid sequence: CASSLSPGGVDGNTIYF. The V gene is TRBV6-6, the J gene TRBJ1-3; D perhaps matches TRBD1 (5 bases). V lost 5 bases and J lost 3, with 20 bases in between. Germline lookup yields CDR1 MNHNY and CDR2 SVGAGI (reference sequence). This CDR3 contains 17 residues.

The J gene is TRBJ2-7, the V gene TRBV5-6; D gene unclear. V was trimmed by 0 bases and J by 5 bases, leaving 9 bases between them. Germline CDR1 and CDR2: SGHDT and YYEEEE. The CDR3 covers 13 residues. The CDR3 DNA follows: TGTGCCAGCAGCTTGGACAGACCCCACGAGCAGTACTTC. Its translation is CASSLDRPHEQYF.

The chain links TRBV29-1 to TRBJ2-3, with TRBD2 matching 10 bases. The germline gives CDR1 SQVTM, CDR2 ANQGSEA. The CDR3 contains 14 residues. J lost 4 bases, V lost 3 bases, and 4 bases had no gene match. DNA for the CDR3: TGCAGCGTTGATGGACTAGCGGCTCCAGATACGCAGTATTTT. Protein sequence: CSVDGLAAPDTQYF.

This chain joins TRBV28 and TRBJ1-2, with 8 positions matching TRBD1. This CDR3 contains 12 residues. The germline gives CDR1 MDHEN, CDR2 SYDVKM. The trim removed 5 bases at V and 7 bases at J, leaving 3 bases unmatched. The CDR3: CASSPDRGGYTF. The DNA for the CDR3 is TGTGCCAGCAGTCCCGACAGGGGTGGCTACACCTTC.

The V and J genes are TRBV7-9 and TRBJ1-2, with TRBD1 matching 7 bases. The CDR3 loop spans 15 amino acids. Germline V lookup: CDR1 SEHNR, CDR2 FQNEAQ (reference sequence). V gave up 5 bases and J gave up 7 bases; unmatched junction bases: 13. The CDR3 bases are TGTGCCAGCAGCGTCGGACAGGCAGATGTGGTTGGCTACACCTTC. Amino acid sequence: CASSVGQADVVGYTF.

This clone occurred a few times. The chain is built from TRBV19 and TRBJ2-1; the match to TRBD1 covers 7 bases. The CDR3 totals 15 residues. V trimming: 2 bases; J trimming: 4 bases; junction bases outside the gene matches: 5. CDR1 LNHDA and CDR2 SQIVND come from the germline V gene (reference sequence). As DNA, the CDR3 is TGTGCCAGTAGTATATCGAGGGGGCAGTACAATGAGCAGTTCTTC. Residues: CASSISRGQYNEQFF.

This rearrangement joins TRBV5-6 to TRBJ2-7, with TRBD2 matching over 12 bases. V was clipped by 3 bases and J by 3 bases; unmatched bases: 4. The CDR3 extends over 15 amino acids. Germline V gene lookup returns CDR1 SGHDT and CDR2 YYEEEE. The CDR3 nucleotides read TGTGCCAGCAGCTCGACTAGCGGGAGTATCTACGAGCAGTACTTC. Residues: CASSSTSGSIYEQYF. Full variable domain (outside the CDR3, taken from reference TRBV5-6 and TRBJ2-7): DAGVTQSPTHLIKTRGQQVTLRCSPKSGHDTVSWYQQALGQGPQFIFQYYEEEERQRGNFPDRFSGHQFPNYSSELNVNALLLGDSALYLCASSSTSGSIYEQYFGPGTRLTVT.

The genes are TRBV9 and TRBJ2-1; 9 nucleotides align to TRBD1. V gave up 3 bases and J gave up 6 bases; unmatched junction bases: 13. Per germline, CDR1 SGDLS and CDR2 YYNGEE. CDR3 length equals 17 residues. The CDR3 nucleotides are TGTGCCAGCAGCGCTGGAATAGGGACAGGGAATCGCAATGAGCAGTTCTTC. The encoded protein is CASSAGIGTGNRNEQFF.

The V gene is TRBV28, the J gene TRBJ1-2; 8 bases are a match to TRBD1. Germline V lookup: CDR1 MDHEN, CDR2 SYDVKM. After removal of 8 bases from V and 1 base from J, the junction contained 9 bases not matched to a gene. The CDR3 has 15 amino acids. The CDR3 DNA is TGTGCCAGCGGAAACGGACAGGGCGGTAACTATGGCTACACCTTC. Protein product: CASGNGQGGNYGYTF.

The chain has TRBV10-3 and TRBJ2-3, with a weak D call TRBD2 (6 bases). Germline values: CDR1 ENHRY, CDR2 SYGVKD. This CDR3 has 14 amino acids. V was pared by 6 bases and J by 0 bases, with 10 bases between. This CDR3 reads CAIRDYRSTDTQYF. CDR3 coding DNA: TGTGCCATCAGGGACTACCGCAGCACAGATACGCAGTATTTT.